These 14 T cell receptor beta chains were sequenced from one sample in a study of cytomegalovirus exposure and HLA in healthy donors. PCR amplification relied on 60 Vbeta primers (plus 13 Jbeta primers). Clones were sequenced by immunoSEQ multiplex PCR, and TCRdb holds only the in-frame ones, with some missing. Of 150,000 to 200,000 clones listed, roughly 70% are singletons. The sample taken for sequencing was PBMCs. Receptor source: a middle-aged woman in good health and CMV-seropositive.

This clone was seen a few times. The chain joins TRBV4-1 to TRBJ2-1; TRBD2 aligns across 11 bases. The V gene end was trimmed by 6 bases and the J gene end by 8 bases; junction bases not matched to a gene: 9. The CDR3 sequence is 15 residues long. CDR1 MGHRA and CDR2 YSYEKL come from the germline V gene. CDR3 residues: CASRQLSGRADEQFF. The CDR3, as DNA: TGCGCCAGCAGACAACTTAGCGGGAGGGCCGATGAGCAGTTCTTC.

The genes are TRBV7-2 and TRBJ2-3; D call uncertain. The CDR3 runs 14 residues. V was shortened by 4 bases and J by 6 bases, with 14 bases between the two germline ends. Germline V gene data show CDR1 as SGHTA and CDR2 as FQGNSA. CDR3 in DNA: TGTGCCAGCAGCTCTAGTCCGGCCGCGGATACGCAGTATTTT. This gives the protein CASSSSPAADTQYF.

The rearrangement uses TRBV6-8 and TRBJ1-2, with no clear D. The CDR3 has 10 amino acids. Germline V lookup: CDR1 MNHGY, CDR2 SAAAGT. Trimming cost V 9 bases and J 1 base, with 3 bases left between them. For the CDR3, the DNA is TGTGCCAGTAATAACTATGGCTACACCTTC. Translation: CASNNYGYTF.

The rearrangement links TRBV5-1 to TRBJ2-3; D gene unclear. The CDR3 contains 17 residues. With 2 bases removed from V and 2 bases from J, the gap between germline ends came to 18 bases. Germline CDR1 SGHRS, CDR2 YFSETQ. Written as DNA, the CDR3 is TGCGCCAGCAGCTTTATCATAGCCTCGACCGTCACAGATACGCAGTATTTT. Translated: CASSFIIASTVTDTQYF.

CDR3 nucleotide sequence: TGTGCCAGCCGACATTTTTTCTACGAGCAGTACTTC. Its translation is CASRHFFYEQYF. The V and J genes are TRBV2 and TRBJ2-7; D not resolved. The V end was cut by 8 bases, the J end by 3 bases, with 11 bases between. CDR1 SNHLY and CDR2 FYNNEI come from the germline V gene. The CDR3 consists of 12 residues.

The chain links TRBV7-2 to TRBJ2-6, with unresolved D. CDR3 length equals 16 residues. The germline V and J ends were trimmed by 3 bases and 2 bases, with 11 bases remaining between them. Germline CDR1 is SGHTA and CDR2 is FQGNSA. This chain's CDR3 is CASSFSPTTGANVLTF. CDR3 in DNA: TGTGCCAGCAGCTTTTCCCCCACTACTGGGGCCAACGTCCTGACTTTC.

This clone was seen only once. This chain uses TRBV11-3 with TRBJ1-2, with TRBD1 matching over 8 bases. Trimming cost V 1 base and J 0 bases; bases outside gene matches: 7. Germline CDR1 SGHNT, CDR2 YENEEA. The CDR3 is 17 amino acids. The DNA of the CDR3 is TGTGCCAGCAGCTTAGCGGCAGGGGGCTTTTCTAACTATGGCTACACCTTC. As protein: CASSLAAGGFSNYGYTF.

V usage is TRBV25-1 and J usage is TRBJ1-2; TRBD1 might be the D (6 bases). This CDR3 contains 14 residues. The germline V and J ends were trimmed by 1 base and 8 bases, with 14 bases remaining between them. Germline V gives CDR1 MGHDK, CDR2 SYGVNS. For the CDR3, the DNA is TGTGCCAGCAGTGAATTCCAGGGGCGCTGGGGCTACACCTTC. Residues: CASSEFQGRWGYTF.

V is TRBV2 and J is TRBJ1-1; 9 nucleotides match TRBD1. From germline, CDR1 is SNHLY and CDR2 FYNNEI. The J segment lost 1 base and the V segment lost 3 bases, leaving 3 bases of the junction unmatched. The CDR3 contains 15 residues. In nucleotides, the CDR3 is TGTGCCAGCAGTGACGCGGACAGGGGGAACACTGAAGCTTTCTTT. Residues: CASSDADRGNTEAFF.

The rearrangement uses TRBV18 and TRBJ2-7, with unresolved D. Trimming took off 3 bases at V and 6 bases at J, with 18 bases between the two ends. The CDR3 runs 15 residues. Germline V gene data show CDR1 as KGHSH and CDR2 as LQKENI. The CDR3 bases are TGTGCCAGCTCACCCGAGCTGTCGGTCCTTTCCGAGCAGTACTTC. Its translation: CASSPELSVLSEQYF.

The CDR3 region is CASSLGGTQPQHF. In DNA, the CDR3 is TGTGCCAGCAGCTTAGGCGGTACTCAGCCCCAGCATTTT. The rearrangement uses TRBV7-9 and TRBJ1-5, with no clear D. Looked up from germline, CDR1 is SEHNR and CDR2 is FQNEAQ (reference sequence). The CDR3 extends over 13 amino acids. V was pared by 1 base and J by 6 bases, with 7 bases between. Looking up the rest from reference TRBV7-9 and TRBJ1-5 gives the full variable domain: DTGVSQNPRHKITKRGQNVTFRCDPISEHNRLYWYRQTLGQGPEFLTYFQNEAQLEKSRLLSDRFSAERPKGSFSTLEIQRTEQGDSAMYLCASSLGGTQPQHFGDGTRLSIL.

This clone has more than one count but fewer than ten. The chain couples TRBV6-5 to TRBJ2-3; 10 nucleotides line up with TRBD2. The CDR3 sequence is 15 residues long. The J segment lost 2 bases and the V segment lost 10 bases, leaving 9 bases of the junction unmatched. In germline, CDR1 is MNHEY, CDR2 SVGAGI. The DNA of the CDR3 is TGTGCCACCCGACCCGGGACTAGCGCCACAGATACGCAGTATTTT. It translates to CATRPGTSATDTQYF.

Concerning this clone itself: One junction end disagrees with the germline gene, perhaps due to a read error. The J gene is TRBJ1-5, the V gene TRBV27; a weak D match, TRBD1 (6 bases). Looked up from germline, CDR1 is MNHEY and CDR2 is SMNVEV (reference sequence). The CDR3 runs to 14 residues. The CDR3 protein is CASSSTGNNQPQNF. CDR3 coding DNA: TGTGCCAGCAGTTCGACAGGAAACAATCAGCCCCAGAATTTT.

With regard to this clone: Its ends do not fully match the called genes, so a read error is possible. The chain couples TRBV4-3 to TRBJ1-2; D not resolved. Germline V lookup: CDR1 LGHNA, CDR2 YSLEER. This CDR3 is built from 17 residues. The CDR3 sequence is CASSQELRRVTNYGYPF. The DNA for the CDR3 is TGCGCCAGCAGCCAAGAGCTGCGCAGAGTAACTAACTATGGCTACCCCTTC.